Given below is one TCR beta chain in context. Antigen unknown. Nominal health characterized the donors when sampled, though unrecorded immune exposures were likely. From germline, CDR1 is SQVTM and CDR2 ANQGSEA. Trimming stripped 3 bases from V and 6 bases from J, with 14 bases between. This CDR3 region has 13 residues. The PCR contained 60 Vbeta and 13 Jbeta primers. Sequencing was performed with immunoSEQ multiplex PCR; in TCRdb, only in-frame clones are kept and a portion is missing. This sample yields about 160,000 clones, of which about 80% are seen a single time; roughly 2% belongs to the top ten. This record comes from a study of cytomegalovirus exposure and HLA in healthy donors. Regarding the study as a whole: Most TCR sequences proved rare, with some public TCRs found in many donors. Follow-up analysis later connected one missense variant in DCLRE1C with trimming of TCR beta V- and J-genes. According to an earlier analysis, most TCR beta V segments yielded productive rearrangements about 90% or about 30% of the time.

The clonotype originates from a female donor in good health and CMV-seronegative. Sequencing was carried out using PBMCs. The chain couples TRBV29-1 to TRBJ1-2; D is perhaps TRBD1 (6 bases). CDR3 nucleotides: TGCAGCGTTGAGAACAGGGTGACGAATGGCTACACCTTC. Amino acids: CSVENRVTNGYTF.